This T cell receptor (beta chain) is from a study of blood T cell dynamics during melanoma immunotherapy. The CDR3 contains 13 residues. V was cut by 4 bases and J by 3 bases, with 10 bases left in between. Looked up from germline, CDR1 is SNHLY and CDR2 is FYNNEI. Profiled with immunoSEQ multiplex PCR; TCRdb holds only in-frame clones, not every one. Here the sample spans 11,000 or so clones, roughly 84% being singletons. Stated time point: week 3, after first cycle of checkpoint inhibitor. The clonotype originates from a human donor with melanoma. The input for sequencing was blood, taken from a patient treated with checkpoint blockade. The chain joins TRBV2 to TRBJ2-7; possible D gene TRBD1, 6 bases. The CDR3 region is CASSANRDYEQYF. CDR3 DNA sequence: TGTGCCAGCAGTGCTAACAGGGACTACGAGCAGTACTTC.